This record looks at one TCR beta chain sequence and its context. The antigen remains undetermined. This sample was taken from a study of CD8+CD57+ T cells in acquired aplastic anemia. The overall study: DNA recovered from sorted CD4+ and CD8+ cells had a mean of approximately 3.4 ug. As sequenced from healthy donors, CD4+ cells averaged roughly 10 million reads. The study's findings and limits: Common to patients and controls were roughly 30 CD8+ CDR3 sequences. CD8+ Simpson's diversity did not differ significantly between patients and controls.

CDR3 length: 13 residues. Deletions cut 0 bases from V and 5 bases from J, with 7 bases between. From germline, CDR1 is LNHNV and CDR2 YYDKDF (reference sequence). The TCR beta profiling, which covered VDJ combination and CDR3 sequence, was carried out using genomic DNA as the template. Via MiXCR, TCRdb re-called the reads, giving one row per CDR3 protein. Of approximately 65,000 distinct CDR3 sequences in the sample, over 45% are singletons; the top ten hold 2.5%. Sequencing was performed on sorted CD4+, CD8+, or CD8+CD57+ T cells (not recorded which) from PBMCs. The sequence derives from a human donor in good health, serving as a control. The V call is TRBV15, the J call TRBJ2-5; D uncertain. The CDR3 DNA reads as TGTGCCACCAGCAGAGAGGCGTTGGAGACCCAGTACTTC. Translating it yields CATSREALETQYF.